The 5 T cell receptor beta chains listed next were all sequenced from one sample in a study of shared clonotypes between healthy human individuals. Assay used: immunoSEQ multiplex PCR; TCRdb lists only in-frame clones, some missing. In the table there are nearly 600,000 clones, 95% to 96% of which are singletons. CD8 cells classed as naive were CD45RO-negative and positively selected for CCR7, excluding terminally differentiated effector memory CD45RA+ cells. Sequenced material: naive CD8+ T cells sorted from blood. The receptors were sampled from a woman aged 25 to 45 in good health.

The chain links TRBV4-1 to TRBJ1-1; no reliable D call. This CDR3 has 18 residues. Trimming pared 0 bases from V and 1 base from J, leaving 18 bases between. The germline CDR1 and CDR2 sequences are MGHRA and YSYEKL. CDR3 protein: CASSQDWFLGSRNTEAFF. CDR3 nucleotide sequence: TGCGCCAGCAGCCAAGACTGGTTCCTGGGGTCTAGGAACACTGAAGCTTTCTTT.

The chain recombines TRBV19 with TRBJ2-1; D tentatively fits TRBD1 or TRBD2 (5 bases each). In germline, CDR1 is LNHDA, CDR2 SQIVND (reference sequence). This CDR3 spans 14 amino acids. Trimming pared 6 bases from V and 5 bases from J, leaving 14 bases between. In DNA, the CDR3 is TGTGCCAGTAGCGTTAGCGAGGGGCACAATGAGCAGTTCTTC. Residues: CASSVSEGHNEQFF.

The CDR3 bases are TGCGCCAGCAGTGATGGAGGGGCGTACGAGCAGTACTTC. Its protein is CASSDGGAYEQYF. The rearrangement links TRBV10-2 to TRBJ2-7; maybe TRBD2 (6 bases). Trimming shortened V by 3 bases and J by 4 bases, and 10 bases separated the two germline ends. From germline, CDR1 is WSHSY and CDR2 SAAADI. The CDR3 is 13 residues long.

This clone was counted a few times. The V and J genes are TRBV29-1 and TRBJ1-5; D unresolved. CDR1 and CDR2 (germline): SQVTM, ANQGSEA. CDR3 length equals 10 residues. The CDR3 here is CTPSNQPQHF. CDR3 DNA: TGCACCCCGTCCAATCAGCCCCAGCATTTT. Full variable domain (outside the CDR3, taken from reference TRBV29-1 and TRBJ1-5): SAVISQKPSRDICQRGTSLTIQCQVDSQVTMMFWYRQQPGQSLTLIATANQGSEATYESGFVIDKFPISRPNLTFSTLTVSNMSPEDSSIYLCTPSNQPQHFGDGTRLSIL.

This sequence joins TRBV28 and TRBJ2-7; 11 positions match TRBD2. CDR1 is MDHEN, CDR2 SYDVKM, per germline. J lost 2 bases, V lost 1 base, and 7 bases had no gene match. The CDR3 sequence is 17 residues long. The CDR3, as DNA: TGTGCCAGCAGTTTATTCGGGACTAGCGGAAGAGCCTACGAGCAGTACTTC. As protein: CASSLFGTSGRAYEQYF.